Each of the 25 T cell receptor beta chains below was sequenced from the same sample in a study of blood T cell repertoires in COVID-19. Using immunoSEQ multiplex PCR, the repertoire was profiled, and TCRdb retains in-frame clones only, with some absent. The sample carries approximately 280,000 clones, roughly 88% recorded once. What was sequenced was peripheral blood. These receptors came from a man in his late teens or twenties with active or convalescent COVID-19.

The chain links TRBV6-4 to TRBJ1-6, with TRBD1 identical over 10 bases. The germline gives CDR1 MRHNA, CDR2 SNTAGT. Trimming took 4 bases from V and 9 from J; bases not matched to a gene: 6. This CDR3 has 15 residues. CDR3 nucleotide sequence: TGTGCCAGCAGTGTCCCCGGGACAGGGGTTTCACCCCTCCACTTT. This translates into CASSVPGTGVSPLHF.

V usage is TRBV6-5 and J usage is TRBJ2-7, with 9 bases that match TRBD2. Germline assignment: CDR1 MNHEY and CDR2 SVGAGI. Trimming took 0 bases from V and 1 from J; bases not matched to a gene: 4. This CDR3 comprises 16 residues. The CDR3 reads CASSYSFSGGSYEQYF. The CDR3 DNA is TGTGCCAGCAGTTACTCGTTTAGCGGGGGTTCCTACGAGCAGTACTTC.

The genes are TRBV19 and TRBJ1-1; the match to TRBD1 covers 7 bases. CDR3 length: 15 residues. Germline values: CDR1 LNHDA, CDR2 SQIVND (reference sequence). Trimming at V came to 5 bases and at J to 5 bases, leaving 11 bases not matched to a gene. The CDR3 is CASSPAFLGQTEAFF. DNA of the CDR3: TGTGCCAGTAGTCCCGCCTTTTTGGGACAGACTGAAGCTTTCTTT.

V usage is TRBV19 and J usage is TRBJ2-7; D not resolved. The CDR3 covers 13 residues. Germline V gene lookup returns CDR1 LNHDA and CDR2 SQIVND (reference sequence). V was pared by 0 bases and J by 4 bases, with 7 bases between. The CDR3 here is CASSIDQAYEQYF. The CDR3 DNA reads TGTGCCAGTAGTATAGATCAGGCATACGAGCAGTACTTC. Variable domain in full (rest from reference TRBV19 and TRBJ2-7): DGGITQSPKYLFRKEGQNVTLSCEQNLNHDAMYWYRQDPGQGLRLIYYSQIVNDFQKGDIAEGYSVSREKKESFPLTVTSAQKNPTAFYLCASSIDQAYEQYFGPGTRLTVT.

The chain has TRBV6-2 or TRBV6-3 and TRBJ1-2, with TRBD1 as a possible D gene (6 bases). The CDR3 covers 15 residues. Looked up from germline, CDR1 is MNHEY and CDR2 is SVGEGT. The V end lost 5 bases, the J end lost 2 bases, and 15 bases lay between the germline ends. CDR3: CASSPLRGPNYGYTF. In nucleotides, the CDR3 is TGTGCCAGCAGTCCCCTCAGGGGCCCAAACTATGGCTACACCTTC.

In its sample, this clone is large. The J gene is TRBJ1-6, the V gene TRBV27, with a possible D match to TRBD1 (5 bases). This CDR3 comprises 14 residues. The V gene lost 4 bases and the J gene lost 4 bases, with 8 bases spanning the gap. In germline, CDR1 is MNHEY, CDR2 SMNVEV (reference sequence). CDR3 sequence reads: CASSSDRYNSPLHF. In nucleotides, the CDR3 is TGTGCCAGCAGTTCTGACAGATATAATTCACCCCTCCACTTT.

The V call is TRBV7-9, the J call TRBJ1-1, with D maybe TRBD1 (5 bases). Germline V gives CDR1 SEHNR, CDR2 FQNEAQ (reference sequence). V was cut by 8 bases and J by 4 bases, with 14 bases left in between. This CDR3 region has 13 residues. The CDR3 protein is CASGGLTRTEAFF. The CDR3 DNA follows: TGTGCCAGCGGGGGGTTGACACGCACTGAAGCTTTCTTT.

This chain uses TRBV4-3 with TRBJ2-5, with TRBD1 identical over 12 bases. The CDR3 is 16 amino acids. Germline CDR1 reads LGHNA; CDR2 reads YSLEER. J gave up 5 bases and V 0 bases, and 4 bases lay outside the gene matches. The CDR3 bases are TGCGCCAGCAGCCAAGATGGGACAGGGGGCTTCGAGACCCAGTACTTC. Translation: CASSQDGTGGFETQYF.

The V and J genes are TRBV20-1 and TRBJ2-7, with D tentatively TRBD1 (6 bases). Trimming took off 5 bases at V and 5 bases at J, with 7 bases between the two ends. The V gene's germline CDR1 is DFQATT and CDR2 SNEGSKA (reference sequence). CDR3 size: 10 residues. The CDR3 loop is CSAGQNEQYF. The DNA for the CDR3 is TGCAGTGCTGGACAGAACGAGCAGTACTTC.

This clone was counted only a few times. The CDR3 DNA is TGTGCCAGCAGTGCGGGACAGGGTAATCTGGCTGGAAACACCATATATTTT. The encoded protein is CASSAGQGNLAGNTIYF. The rearrangement uses TRBV2 and TRBJ1-3; 9 bases are a match to TRBD1. Unmatched junction bases numbered 9, after V lost 4 bases and J lost 2 bases. In germline, CDR1 is SNHLY, CDR2 FYNNEI. This CDR3 is 17 amino acids long.

The chain carries TRBV7-9 and TRBJ2-5, with TRBD2 matching 11 bases. V trimming: 5 bases; J trimming: 2 bases; junction bases outside the gene matches: 7. Germline V gives CDR1 SEHNR, CDR2 FQNEAQ (reference sequence). This CDR3 region has 16 residues. The CDR3 here is CASSPGTSGQQETQYF. The DNA of the CDR3 is TGTGCCAGCAGCCCCGGGACTAGCGGACAACAAGAGACCCAGTACTTC.

The gene calls are TRBV29-1 and TRBJ2-1, with 9 bases fitting TRBD1. The CDR3 is 15 amino acids. Germline trimming cut 3 bases from V and 5 bases from J; bases unmatched to any gene: 8. Germline loops: CDR1 SQVTM, CDR2 ANQGSEA. The CDR3 reads CSVDGRDRAHNEQFF. The DNA for the CDR3 is TGCAGCGTTGATGGCCGGGACAGGGCCCACAATGAGCAGTTCTTC.

V gene TRBV14 combines with J gene TRBJ2-7; TRBD1 agrees at 7 bases. The CDR3 consists of 13 residues. J was trimmed by 2 bases and V by 3 bases; bases with no gene match: 1. Germline CDR1 SGHDN, CDR2 FVKESK. The DNA for the CDR3 is TGTGCCAGCAGCCATGGGACAGCCTACGAGCAGTACTTC. It is translated as CASSHGTAYEQYF.

V is TRBV4-3 and J is TRBJ1-2; TRBD1 might be the D (5 bases). Trimming cost V 1 base and J 3 bases, with 15 bases left between them. Germline V lookup: CDR1 LGHNA, CDR2 YSLEER. The CDR3 is 16 residues long. In nucleotides, the CDR3 is TGCGCCAGCAGCCAAGGCTGGGTTGGAGGGGACTATGGCTACACCTTC. Protein: CASSQGWVGGDYGYTF.

This sequence joins TRBV12-3 or TRBV12-4 and TRBJ2-7; maybe TRBD1 (6 bases). The CDR3 consists of 13 residues. Trimming removed 5 bases from V and 4 bases from J, with 12 bases in between. The CDR3 DNA is TGTGCCAGCAGTACAGGGTCAGGTTACGAGCAGTACTTC. Amino acids: CASSTGSGYEQYF.

The chain joins TRBV12-3 or TRBV12-4 to TRBJ1-2, with D tentatively TRBD1 (6 bases). The CDR3 consists of 13 residues. V was clipped by 6 bases and J by 4 bases, with 12 bases between them. CDR3 loop: CASRSTGSYGYTF. CDR3 nucleotides: TGTGCCAGCAGGTCGACAGGCTCCTATGGCTACACCTTC.

This chain connects TRBV2 to TRBJ1-1; tentative D call: TRBD1 (6 bases). This CDR3 comprises 15 residues. Germline V lookup: CDR1 SNHLY, CDR2 FYNNEI. V lost 1 base to trimming and J lost 0 bases, with 9 bases between them. Written as DNA, the CDR3 is TGTGCCAGCAGTGAAGGACAGGCCCTGAACACTGAAGCTTTCTTT. It codes for CASSEGQALNTEAFF.

The chain joins TRBV4-1 to TRBJ2-7, with D possibly TRBD2 on 5 matching bases. V was cut by 0 bases and J by 4 bases, with 13 bases left in between. The CDR3 runs 15 residues. From germline, CDR1 is MGHRA and CDR2 YSYEKL. This CDR3 is CASSQDQGSGYEQYF. The CDR3, as DNA: TGCGCCAGCAGCCAAGATCAAGGGTCGGGGTACGAGCAGTACTTC.

The chain recombines TRBV7-2 with TRBJ2-1; D perhaps matches TRBD2 (7 bases). CDR3 length equals 17 residues. Per the germline V gene, CDR1 is SGHTA and CDR2 is FQGNSA. Trimming removed 7 bases at V and 5 bases at J, with 24 bases between. CDR3 in DNA: TGTGCCAGCACCCAATGGAGGGGGGGAATAGTCAACAATGAGCAGTTCTTC. Translating it yields CASTQWRGGIVNNEQFF.

The rearrangement joins TRBV6-5 to TRBJ1-2, with TRBD1 as a possible D gene (6 bases). Trimming took off 6 bases at V and 4 bases at J, with 12 bases between the two ends. This CDR3 has 13 amino acids. Germline CDR1 MNHEY, CDR2 SVGAGI. The CDR3: CASRAKTGYGYTF. DNA for the CDR3: TGTGCCAGCAGGGCCAAGACAGGCTATGGCTACACCTTC.

The chain carries TRBV5-5 and TRBJ2-3; 9 positions agree with TRBD1. The CDR3 sequence is 15 residues long. The junction had 4 bases not matched to a gene; V was cut back by 2 bases and J by 3 bases. The germline V gene encodes CDR1 SGHKS and CDR2 YYEKEE (reference sequence). The CDR3 protein is CASSFPGQGTDTQYF. In DNA form, the CDR3 reads TGTGCCAGCAGCTTTCCGGGACAGGGAACAGATACGCAGTATTTT.

This chain links TRBV11-1 with TRBJ2-5, with a weak D call TRBD2 (5 bases). The CDR3 is 13 amino acids. Trimming took off 1 base at V and 4 bases at J, with 7 bases between the two ends. Germline V gene data show CDR1 as SGHAT and CDR2 as FQDESV (reference sequence). The CDR3 DNA sequence: TGTGCCAGCAGCTTAGAAGAGGGAGAGACCCAGTACTTC. Protein product: CASSLEEGETQYF.

This chain joins TRBV6-2 or TRBV6-3 and TRBJ2-3, with D tentatively TRBD2 (6 bases). Germline lookup yields CDR1 MNHEY and CDR2 SVGEGT. The ends were cut back, 5 bases at V and 4 bases at J, with 13 bases in the middle. CDR3 size: 14 residues. CDR3 sequence: CASSRPGLSDTQYF. CDR3 nucleotide sequence: TGTGCCAGCAGTCGCCCGGGACTTTCAGATACGCAGTATTTT.

The chain couples TRBV10-3 to TRBJ1-2; 7 nucleotides align to TRBD1. Trimming cost V 3 bases and J 3 bases; bases outside gene matches: 7. CDR1 is ENHRY, CDR2 SYGVKD, per germline. This CDR3 has 15 amino acids. The chain's CDR3 is CAISENRGGDYGYTF. CDR3 nucleotides: TGTGCCATCAGTGAAAACAGGGGCGGAGACTATGGCTACACCTTC.

The chain combines TRBV7-8 with TRBJ1-6; D is undetermined. CDR1 and CDR2 from the germline V gene are SGHVS and FQNEAQ. The CDR3 covers 14 residues. The V gene lost 0 bases and the J gene lost 4 bases, with 4 bases spanning the gap. The CDR3: CASSLARYNSPLHF. The CDR3 coding sequence is TGTGCCAGCAGCTTAGCACGGTATAATTCACCCCTCCACTTT.